This passage covers 3 T cell receptor beta chains from one sample sequenced in a study of cytomegalovirus exposure and HLA in healthy donors. Primers: 60 Vbeta forward and 13 Jbeta reverse. Only in-frame clones appear in the TCRdb table, and some are missing; sequencing was by immunoSEQ multiplex PCR. The data show fewer than 95,000 clones, under 80% seen once. Sequencing input: PBMCs. The receptor source for this set is a woman in her twenties or thirties in good health and CMV-seronegative.

The chain recombines TRBV29-1 with TRBJ2-1; TRBD2 matches 10 bases. The CDR3 extends over 16 amino acids. With 5 bases clipped from V and 7 bases from J, the junction kept 14 bases outside the gene matches. CDR1 and CDR2 from the germline V gene are SQVTM and ANQGSEA. The CDR3, as DNA: TGCAGCGTTCGGGCTAGCGGGAGTAGGGGGGGAAATGAGCAGTTCTTC. It yields the protein CSVRASGSRGGNEQFF.

This clone was observed a handful of times. This CDR3 reads CASSPSGLGGYTF. CDR3 bases: TGTGCCAGCAGCCCATCAGGGTTAGGTGGCTACACCTTC. V gene TRBV7-9 combines with J gene TRBJ1-2, with D possibly TRBD1 on 5 matching bases. The V gene's germline CDR1 is SEHNR and CDR2 FQNEAQ (reference sequence). Between the trimmed V and J ends, which lost 5 bases and 7 bases, there was a span of 14 bases. The CDR3 covers 13 residues. The whole variable domain, remainder taken from reference TRBV7-9 and TRBJ1-2, is DTGVSQNPRHKITKRGQNVTFRCDPISEHNRLYWYRQTLGQGPEFLTYFQNEAQLEKSRLLSDRFSAERPKGSFSTLEIQRTEQGDSAMYLCASSPSGLGGYTFGSGTRLTVV.

This clone was counted a few times. This chain links TRBV30 with TRBJ2-5; unclear D gene. The CDR3 loop spans 12 amino acids. Germline CDR1 reads GTSNPN; CDR2 reads SVGIG (reference sequence). V was trimmed by 2 bases and J by 1 base, leaving 5 bases between them. For the CDR3, the DNA is TGTGCCTGGAGTTACAGCCAAGAGACCCAGTACTTC. It is translated as CAWSYSQETQYF. Full variable domain (rest looked up from reference TRBV30 and TRBJ2-5): SQTIHQWPATLVQPVGSPLSLECTVEGTSNPNLYWYRQAAGRGLQLLFYSVGIGQISSEVPQNLSASRPQDRQFILSSKKLLLSDSGFYLCAWSYSQETQYFGPGTRLLVL.